The rows below give T cell receptor beta chains drawn from one sample of a study of early T cells in non-severe SARS-CoV-2 infection. TCRdb recomputed calls from the 5' RACE reads with MiXCR, one row per CDR3 protein. The profile shows some 87,000 distinct CDR3 sequences, 9.5% to 15% of them singletons. The sequencing sample was made of whole blood. These receptors were taken from an adult who was a healthcare worker with PCR-confirmed SARS-CoV-2 infection or an uninfected control (not recorded which). Both conserved end residues are part of each CDR3. Fields, in order: D gene, V gene, J gene, clone size, CDR3 protein, CDR3 DNA. D genes are given only for firm matches. Clone size is not always given. Where it is, it says once, few, many or a class for expanded clones.

D gene: TRBD2; V gene: TRBV12-3/TRBV12-4; J gene: TRBJ2-3; clone size: -; CDR3 protein: CASSRLAQSTDTQYF; CDR3 DNA: TGTGCCAGCAGTCGACTAGCGCAATCCACAGATACGCAGTATTTT
D gene: -; V gene: TRBV11-2; J gene: TRBJ1-3; clone size: few; CDR3 protein: CASSFKGAFGNTIYF; CDR3 DNA: TGTGCCAGCAGCTTCAAAGGGGCTTTTGGAAACACCATATATTTT
D gene: -; V gene: TRBV28; J gene: TRBJ2-5; clone size: -; CDR3 protein: CASSLRGALQETQYF; CDR3 DNA: TGTGCCAGCTCCCTCCGGGGAGCCCTCCAAGAGACCCAGTACTTC
D gene: -; V gene: TRBV18; J gene: TRBJ2-7; clone size: few; CDR3 protein: CASSPLGYDEQYF; CDR3 DNA: TGTGCCAGCTCACCACTAGGGTACGACGAGCAGTACTTC
D gene: -; V gene: TRBV7-6; J gene: TRBJ1-1; clone size: -; CDR3 protein: CASSLEAVKGTTEAFF; CDR3 DNA: TGTGCCAGCAGCTTAGAGGCGGTGAAGGGGACTACTGAAGCTTTCTTT
D gene: -; V gene: TRBV7-9; J gene: TRBJ1-1; clone size: once; CDR3 protein: CASSLMGVYTEAFF; CDR3 DNA: TGTGCCAGCAGCTTAATGGGGGTGTACACTGAAGCTTTCTTT
D gene: -; V gene: TRBV28; J gene: TRBJ1-5; clone size: -; CDR3 protein: CASSLGWSAVYSNQPQHF; CDR3 DNA: TGTGCCAGCAGTTTAGGTTGGTCAGCCGTCTATAGCAATCAGCCCCAGCATTTT
D gene: -; V gene: TRBV27; J gene: TRBJ1-6; clone size: many; CDR3 protein: CASRTRGLQNSPLHF; CDR3 DNA: TGTGCCAGCAGGACCAGGGGACTCCAGAATTCACCCCTCCACTTT
D gene: TRBD2; V gene: TRBV2; J gene: TRBJ2-5; clone size: few; CDR3 protein: CASPAGGETQYF; CDR3 DNA: TGTGCCAGCCCGGCGGGGGGAGAGACCCAGTACTTC
D gene: TRBD2; V gene: TRBV6-5; J gene: TRBJ2-3; clone size: -; CDR3 protein: CASSYWAGAVDTQYF; CDR3 DNA: TGTGCCAGCAGTTACTGGGCGGGAGCCGTAGATACGCAGTATTTT
D gene: -; V gene: TRBV7-2; J gene: TRBJ2-3; clone size: many; CDR3 protein: CASSLSVGQGTDTQYF; CDR3 DNA: TGTGCCAGCAGCTTATCAGTTGGACAAGGCACAGATACGCAGTATTTT
D gene: -; V gene: TRBV20-1; J gene: TRBJ2-2; clone size: few; CDR3 protein: CSARVPLTGELFF; CDR3 DNA: TGCAGTGCTAGAGTCCCCCTTACCGGGGAGCTGTTTTTT
D gene: -; V gene: TRBV29-1; J gene: TRBJ1-1; clone size: -; CDR3 protein: CSVAWEGTEAFF; CDR3 DNA: TGCAGCGTAGCCTGGGAGGGCACTGAAGCTTTCTTT